This T cell receptor (beta chain) stems from a study of glioma-infiltrating T cells. General study results and limits: Gliomas, especially low-grade, showed above-expected tissue-blood divergence; non-neoplastic patients showed below.

The iRepertoire nested amplicon-rescue multiplex PCR amplified TCR alpha and beta CDR3s from RNA. Each CDR3 protein is one row after TCRdb ran MiXCR on the multiplex PCR reads. In the table there are around 43,000 distinct CDR3 sequences, around 20% of which are singletons. This clonotype was picked up many times. Its cognate antigen is unknown. This CDR3 has 15 residues. V shed 6 bases, J shed 4 bases, and the junction held 7 bases outside the gene matches. The rearrangement joins TRBV12-3 or TRBV12-4 to TRBJ1-2; TRBD1 agrees at 11 bases. The sample consisted of glioma tissue, nonneoplastic brain tissue, or PBMCs (not recorded which). The source is a human donor with low-grade glioma or glioblastoma, undergoing nonglioma brain surgery, or in good health (not recorded which). The CDR3 nucleotides read TGTGCCAGCAGCGCAAGGGACAGGGGGATCTATGGCTACACCTTC. Translated, it gives CASSARDRGIYGYTF.